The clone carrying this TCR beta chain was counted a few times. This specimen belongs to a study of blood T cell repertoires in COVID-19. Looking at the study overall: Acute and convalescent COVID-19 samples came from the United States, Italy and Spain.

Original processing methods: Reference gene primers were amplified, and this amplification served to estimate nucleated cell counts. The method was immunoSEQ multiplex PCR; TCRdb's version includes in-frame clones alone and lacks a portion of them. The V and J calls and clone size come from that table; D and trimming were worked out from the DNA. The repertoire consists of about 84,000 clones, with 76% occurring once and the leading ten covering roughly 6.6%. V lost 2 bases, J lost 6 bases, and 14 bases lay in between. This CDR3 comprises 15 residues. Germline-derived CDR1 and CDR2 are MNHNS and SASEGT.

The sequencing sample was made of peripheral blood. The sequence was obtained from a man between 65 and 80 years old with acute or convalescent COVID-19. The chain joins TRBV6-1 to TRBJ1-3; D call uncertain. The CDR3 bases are TGTGCCAGCAGTGAAAAAAGTGTCGAGATAAACACCATATATTTT. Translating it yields CASSEKSVEINTIYF.